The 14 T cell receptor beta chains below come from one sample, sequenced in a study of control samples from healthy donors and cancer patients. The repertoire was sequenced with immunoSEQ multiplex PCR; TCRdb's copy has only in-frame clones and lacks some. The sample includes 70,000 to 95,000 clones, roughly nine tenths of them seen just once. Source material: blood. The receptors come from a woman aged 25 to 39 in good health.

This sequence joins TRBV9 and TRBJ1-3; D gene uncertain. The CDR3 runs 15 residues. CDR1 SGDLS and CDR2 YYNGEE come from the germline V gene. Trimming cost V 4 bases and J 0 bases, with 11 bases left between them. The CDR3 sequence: CASSPRSISGNTIYF. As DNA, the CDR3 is TGTGCCAGCAGCCCCCGCAGTATCTCTGGAAACACCATATATTTT. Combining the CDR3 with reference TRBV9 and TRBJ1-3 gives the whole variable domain DSGVTQTPKHLITATGQRVTLRCSPRSGDLSVYWYQQSLDQGLQFLIQYYNGEERAKGNILERFSAQQFPDLHSELNLSSLELGDSALYFCASSPRSISGNTIYFGEGSWLTVV.

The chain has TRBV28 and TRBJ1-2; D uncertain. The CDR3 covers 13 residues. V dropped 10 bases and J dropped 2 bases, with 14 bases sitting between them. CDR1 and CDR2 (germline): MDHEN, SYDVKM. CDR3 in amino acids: CATDTDVNYGYTF. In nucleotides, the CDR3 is TGTGCCACCGATACGGACGTAAACTATGGCTACACCTTC.

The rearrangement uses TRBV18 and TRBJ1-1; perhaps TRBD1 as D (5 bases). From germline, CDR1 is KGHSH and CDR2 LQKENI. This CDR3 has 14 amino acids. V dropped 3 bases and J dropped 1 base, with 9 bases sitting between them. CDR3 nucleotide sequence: TGTGCCAGCTCACCGCTGACAGAGAACACTGAAGCTTTCTTT. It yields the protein CASSPLTENTEAFF.

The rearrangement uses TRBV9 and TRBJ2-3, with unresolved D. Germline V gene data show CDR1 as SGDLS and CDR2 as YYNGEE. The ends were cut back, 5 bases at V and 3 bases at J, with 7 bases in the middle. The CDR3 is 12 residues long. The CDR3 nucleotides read TGTGCCAGCAGGGATTATACAGATACGCAGTATTTT. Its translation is CASRDYTDTQYF. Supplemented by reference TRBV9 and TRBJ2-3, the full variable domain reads DSGVTQTPKHLITATGQRVTLRCSPRSGDLSVYWYQQSLDQGLQFLIQYYNGEERAKGNILERFSAQQFPDLHSELNLSSLELGDSALYFCASRDYTDTQYFGPGTRLTVL.

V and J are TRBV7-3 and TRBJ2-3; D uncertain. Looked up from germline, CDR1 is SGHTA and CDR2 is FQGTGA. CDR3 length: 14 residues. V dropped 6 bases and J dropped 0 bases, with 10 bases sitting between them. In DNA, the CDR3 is TGTGCCAGCAGTACCGACGGAAGCACAGATACGCAGTATTTT. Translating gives CASSTDGSTDTQYF.

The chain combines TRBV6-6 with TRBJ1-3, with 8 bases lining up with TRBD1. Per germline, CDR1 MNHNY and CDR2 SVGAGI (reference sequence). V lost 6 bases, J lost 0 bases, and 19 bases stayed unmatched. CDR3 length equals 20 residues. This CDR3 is CASSDTGTGLILSSGNTIYF. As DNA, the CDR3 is TGTGCCAGCAGCGATACCGGGACAGGCCTGATTCTAAGCTCTGGAAACACCATATATTTT.

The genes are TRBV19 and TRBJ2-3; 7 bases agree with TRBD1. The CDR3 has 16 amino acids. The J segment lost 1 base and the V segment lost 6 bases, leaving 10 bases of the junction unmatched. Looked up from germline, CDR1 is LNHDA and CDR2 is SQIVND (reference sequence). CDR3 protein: CASRTILQGRTDTQYF. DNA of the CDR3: TGTGCCAGTAGGACCATCTTACAGGGGCGCACAGATACGCAGTATTTT.

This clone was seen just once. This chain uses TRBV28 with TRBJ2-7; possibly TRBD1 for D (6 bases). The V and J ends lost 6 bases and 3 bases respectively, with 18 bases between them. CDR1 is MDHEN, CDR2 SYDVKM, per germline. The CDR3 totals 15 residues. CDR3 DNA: TGTGCCAGCAGGACACACAGGGCCCGAGACTACGAGCAGTACTTC. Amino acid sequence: CASRTHRARDYEQYF.

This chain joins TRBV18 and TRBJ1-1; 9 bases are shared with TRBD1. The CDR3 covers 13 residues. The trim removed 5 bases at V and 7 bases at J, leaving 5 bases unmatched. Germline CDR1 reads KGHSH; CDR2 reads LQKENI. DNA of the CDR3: TGTGCCAGCTCATATACAGGGGGCTTTGAAGCTTTCTTT. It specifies CASSYTGGFEAFF.

Written as DNA, the CDR3 is TGTGCCAGCAGCCTGAAGGGGAAATTCACTGAAGCTTTCTTT. The encoded protein is CASSLKGKFTEAFF. V is TRBV21-1 and J is TRBJ1-1; TRBD1, the D gene given by the table, was not confirmed from the DNA. TRBV21-1 is a known pseudogene. This CDR3 contains 14 residues.

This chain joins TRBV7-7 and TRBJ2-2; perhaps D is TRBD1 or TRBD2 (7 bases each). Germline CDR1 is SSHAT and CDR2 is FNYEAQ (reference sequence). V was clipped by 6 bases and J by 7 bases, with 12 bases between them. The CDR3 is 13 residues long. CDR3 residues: CASRSGGDGELFF. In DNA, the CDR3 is TGTGCCAGCAGATCAGGGGGGGACGGGGAGCTGTTTTTT.

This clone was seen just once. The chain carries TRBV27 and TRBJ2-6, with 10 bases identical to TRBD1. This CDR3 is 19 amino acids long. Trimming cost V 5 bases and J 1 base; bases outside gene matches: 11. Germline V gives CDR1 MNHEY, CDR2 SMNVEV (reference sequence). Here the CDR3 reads CASSAGTGELGSGANVLTF. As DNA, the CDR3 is TGTGCCAGCAGTGCCGGGACAGGGGAGCTGGGGTCTGGGGCCAACGTCCTGACTTTC.

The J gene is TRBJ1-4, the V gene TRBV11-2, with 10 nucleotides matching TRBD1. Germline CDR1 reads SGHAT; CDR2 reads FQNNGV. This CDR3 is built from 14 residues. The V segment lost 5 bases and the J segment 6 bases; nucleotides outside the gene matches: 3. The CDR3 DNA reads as TGTGCCAGCAGCATCGGGACAGGGGATGAAAAACTGTTTTTT. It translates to CASSIGTGDEKLFF.

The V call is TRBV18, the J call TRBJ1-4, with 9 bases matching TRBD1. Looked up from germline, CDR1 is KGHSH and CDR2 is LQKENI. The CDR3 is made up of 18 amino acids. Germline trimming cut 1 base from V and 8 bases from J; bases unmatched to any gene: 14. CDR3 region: CASSPRPPRTGAEEKLFF. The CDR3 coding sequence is TGTGCCAGCTCACCACGGCCCCCCCGGACAGGGGCAGAAGAAAAACTGTTTTTT.